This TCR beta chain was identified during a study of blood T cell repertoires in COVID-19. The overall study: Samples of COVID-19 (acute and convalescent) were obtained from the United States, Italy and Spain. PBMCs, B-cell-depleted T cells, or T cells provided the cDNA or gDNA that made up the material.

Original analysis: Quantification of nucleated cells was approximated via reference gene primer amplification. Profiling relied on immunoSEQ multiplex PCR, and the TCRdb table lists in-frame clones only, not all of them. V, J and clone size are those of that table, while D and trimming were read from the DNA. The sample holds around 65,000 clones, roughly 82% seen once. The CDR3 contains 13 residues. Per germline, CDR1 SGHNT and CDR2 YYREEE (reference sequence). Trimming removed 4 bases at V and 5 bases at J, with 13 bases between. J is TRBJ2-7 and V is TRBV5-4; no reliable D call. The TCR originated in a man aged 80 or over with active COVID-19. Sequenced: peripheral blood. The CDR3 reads CASSNSPYDEQYF. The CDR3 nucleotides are TGTGCCAGCAGCAATAGCCCCTACGACGAGCAGTACTTC.